This passage covers 25 T cell receptor beta chains from one sample sequenced in a study of cytomegalovirus exposure and HLA in healthy donors. This PCR relied on a set of 60 Vbeta primers and 13 Jbeta primers. Using immunoSEQ multiplex PCR, the repertoire was profiled, and TCRdb retains in-frame clones only, with some absent. The table shows 170,000 or so clones, with over 70% occurring only once. The specimen was PBMCs. The receptors originated from a man younger than 45 in good health and CMV-seropositive.

The chain joins TRBV5-1 to TRBJ2-4; no firm D call. This CDR3 spans 13 amino acids. Germline lookup yields CDR1 SGHRS and CDR2 YFSETQ. Trimming removed 1 base at V and 9 bases at J, with 11 bases between. DNA of the CDR3: TGCGCCAGCAGCTTGTGGGTAGAGGCCATTCAGTACTTC. Amino acid sequence: CASSLWVEAIQYF.

The V gene is TRBV7-8, the J gene TRBJ1-5; D possibly corresponds to TRBD1 (5 bases). CDR1 is SGHVS, CDR2 FQNEAQ, per germline. V lost 6 bases, J lost 3 bases, and 15 bases lay in between. The CDR3 runs to 15 residues. The CDR3 bases are TGTGCCAGCAGTAAAAATCAGGGCATCAATCAGCCCCAGCATTTT. This encodes CASSKNQGINQPQHF.

The CDR3 reads CSVTTSGQSTDTQYF. In DNA form, the CDR3 reads TGCAGCGTTACGACTAGCGGGCAAAGCACAGATACGCAGTATTTT. The rearrangement links TRBV29-1 to TRBJ2-3, with 10 bases matching TRBD2. V lost 5 bases and J lost 0; bases outside the gene matches: 5. Germline V lookup: CDR1 SQVTM, CDR2 ANQGSEA. The CDR3 runs to 15 residues.

The V call is TRBV6-4, the J call TRBJ1-4, with 10 bases lining up with TRBD1. The CDR3 contains 19 residues. V lost 2 bases and J lost 3; bases outside the gene matches: 12. Germline CDR1 and CDR2: MRHNA and SNTAGT. The CDR3: CASSDRQGARFRANEKLFF. CDR3 DNA sequence: TGTGCCAGCAGTGACCGACAGGGGGCTAGGTTTCGGGCTAATGAAAAACTGTTTTTT.

The chain couples TRBV11-3 to TRBJ1-1, with D possibly TRBD1 on 5 matching bases. Germline V CDR1 and CDR2: SGHNT, YENEEA. CDR3 length: 14 amino acids. V lost 2 bases, J lost 5 bases, and 12 bases lay in between. The CDR3 nucleotides are TGTGCCAGCAGCTTACCCGCTGGGGGGACTGAAGCTTTCTTT. This sequence encodes CASSLPAGGTEAFF.

The V call is TRBV10-1, the J call TRBJ2-3, with 10 bases identical to TRBD2. This CDR3 contains 16 residues. Germline-derived CDR1 and CDR2 are WNHNN and SYGVQD (reference sequence). V trimming: 3 bases; J trimming: 4 bases; junction bases outside the gene matches: 7. This chain's CDR3 is CASSDPSGGAPDTQYF. The CDR3 DNA is TGCGCCAGCAGTGATCCCAGCGGGGGGGCTCCAGATACGCAGTATTTT.

The chain couples TRBV6-5 to TRBJ1-2; D gene unclear. Trimming cost V 0 bases and J 0 bases, with 8 bases left between them. There are 15 residues in the CDR3. Germline values: CDR1 MNHEY, CDR2 SVGAGI. CDR3 bases: TGTGCCAGCAGTTACTCACTGTCTTCTAACTATGGCTACACCTTC. Translation gives CASSYSLSSNYGYTF.

The chain carries TRBV2 and TRBJ2-7, with 9 bases matching TRBD1. V gave up 6 bases and J gave up 7 bases; unmatched junction bases: 7. The CDR3 length is 13 residues. Germline-derived CDR1 and CDR2 are SNHLY and FYNNEI. CDR3: CASRGTGTGEQYF. In nucleotides, the CDR3 is TGTGCCAGCAGGGGGACAGGGACGGGTGAGCAGTACTTC.

The gene calls are TRBV5-6 and TRBJ1-1, with D unclear. Germline CDR1 reads SGHDT; CDR2 reads YYEEEE. The V end lost 1 base, the J end lost 1 base, and 17 bases lay between the germline ends. The CDR3 has 17 residues. The CDR3: CASSLTSTMAGNTEAFF. The CDR3, as DNA: TGTGCCAGCAGCTTGACCTCAACAATGGCAGGGAACACTGAAGCTTTCTTT. The full variable domain, its missing parts supplied by reference TRBV5-6 and TRBJ1-1, is DAGVTQSPTHLIKTRGQQVTLRCSPKSGHDTVSWYQQALGQGPQFIFQYYEEEERQRGNFPDRFSGHQFPNYSSELNVNALLLGDSALYLCASSLTSTMAGNTEAFFGQGTRLTVV.

The CDR3 is CAIGGGETQYF. CDR3 sequence (DNA): TGTGCCATCGGGGGGGGAGAGACCCAGTACTTC. The chain has TRBV10-3 and TRBJ2-5; 7 nucleotides line up with TRBD2. V lost 8 bases, J lost 4 bases, and 1 base stayed unmatched. Germline CDR1 and CDR2: ENHRY and SYGVKD. CDR3 length: 11 amino acids.

This chain's CDR3 is CASSATGGTEAFF. CDR3 nucleotide sequence: TGTGCCAGCAGCGCCACAGGGGGCACTGAAGCTTTCTTT. The chain joins TRBV7-3 to TRBJ1-1, with 8 bases lining up with TRBD1. The CDR3 runs 13 residues. V was clipped by 5 bases and J by 4 bases; unmatched bases: 3. Germline V gene data show CDR1 as SGHTA and CDR2 as FQGTGA.

The chain links TRBV2 to TRBJ2-7, with TRBD2 matching 13 bases. CDR1 is SNHLY, CDR2 FYNNEI, per germline. The length of the CDR3 is 19 residues. V shed 8 bases and J 2 bases; nucleotides not matched to a gene: 18. Here the CDR3 DNA reads TGTGCCAGCGGAGAATGGAGGACTAGCGGGAGAAAGGGAGCCTACGAGCAGTACTTC. Its protein product is CASGEWRTSGRKGAYEQYF.

The J gene is TRBJ1-5, the V gene TRBV6-1; TRBD1 matches at 7 bases. The CDR3 extends over 16 amino acids. V dropped 4 bases and J dropped 3; count of bases not matched to a gene: 9. Germline CDR1 MNHNS, CDR2 SASEGT. The CDR3 protein is CASSGGTVSFNQPQHF. The CDR3 DNA reads as TGTGCCAGCAGTGGCGGGACAGTCAGCTTCAATCAGCCCCAGCATTTT.

The rearrangement links TRBV29-1 to TRBJ2-4; maybe TRBD1 (6 bases). The germline V and J ends were trimmed by 1 base and 3 bases, with 13 bases remaining between them. The CDR3 is 15 amino acids. Per the germline V gene, CDR1 is SQVTM and CDR2 is ANQGSEA. CDR3 sequence (DNA): TGCAGCGTTGAAGTTTACAGGGTAGGCAAAAACATTCAGTACTTC. Its translation is CSVEVYRVGKNIQYF.

The gene calls are TRBV2 and TRBJ2-7; D unresolved. Per the germline V gene, CDR1 is SNHLY and CDR2 is FYNNEI. The CDR3 is made up of 13 amino acids. V lost 3 bases to trimming and J lost 0 bases, with 6 bases between them. The CDR3 nucleotides are TGTGCCAGCAGTGACGAGAGCTCCTACGAGCAGTACTTC. This translates into CASSDESSYEQYF.

The sample holds a few counts of this clone. The chain combines TRBV14 with TRBJ1-3; D call uncertain. Per the germline V gene, CDR1 is SGHDN and CDR2 is FVKESK. V lost 1 base and J 3 bases, leaving 4 bases between the germline ends. The CDR3 contains 13 residues. CDR3 amino acids: CASSQAYGNTIYF. For the CDR3, the DNA is TGTGCCAGCAGCCAAGCGTATGGAAACACCATATATTTT.

The chain links TRBV5-4 to TRBJ1-1; D gene unclear. V lost 0 bases to trimming and J lost 8 bases, with 11 bases between them. Germline values: CDR1 SGHNT, CDR2 YYREEE (reference sequence). CDR3 length: 13 amino acids. Written as DNA, the CDR3 is TGTGCCAGCAGCTTGGCGCCGAGCGGGGAAGCTTTCTTT. Its protein product is CASSLAPSGEAFF.

The V gene is TRBV15, the J gene TRBJ1-2; tentative D call: TRBD1 (5 bases). Trimming removed 0 bases at V and 0 bases at J, with 5 bases between. Germline CDR1 LNHNV, CDR2 YYDKDF (reference sequence). The CDR3 totals 14 residues. CDR3 nucleotide sequence: TGTGCCACCAGCAGAGAGACAGCTAACTATGGCTACACCTTC. Its protein product is CATSRETANYGYTF. The full variable domain, with the rest looked up from reference TRBV15 and TRBJ1-2, is DAMVIQNPRYQVTQFGKPVTLSCSQTLNHNVMYWYQQKSSQAPKLLFHYYDKDFNNEADTPDNFQSRRPNTSFCFLDIRSPGLGDTAMYLCATSRETANYGYTFGSGTRLTVV.

The rearrangement links TRBV6-1 to TRBJ1-5; D may be TRBD1 (5 bases). The CDR3 loop spans 15 amino acids. The V and J ends lost 4 bases and 0 bases respectively, with 10 bases between them. CDR1 is MNHNS and CDR2 is SASEGT in the germline V gene. CDR3 coding DNA: TGTGCCAGCAGTGGGGGCAGCCATAGCAATCAGCCCCAGCATTTT. It yields the protein CASSGGSHSNQPQHF.

The rearrangement uses TRBV4-1 and TRBJ2-1; 10 bases are a match to TRBD1. J gave up 7 bases and V 1 base, and 13 bases lay outside the gene matches. This CDR3 spans 18 amino acids. CDR1 and CDR2 (germline): MGHRA, YSYEKL. The CDR3 spells CASSQVGMRQGAKNEQFF. In nucleotides, the CDR3 is TGCGCCAGCAGCCAAGTGGGGATGAGACAGGGGGCTAAAAATGAGCAGTTCTTC.

J is TRBJ2-2 and V is TRBV19; 9 bases line up with TRBD1. The length of the CDR3 is 15 residues. Germline V gene lookup returns CDR1 LNHDA and CDR2 SQIVND (reference sequence). V shed 11 bases, J shed 7 bases, and the junction held 14 bases outside the gene matches. CDR3 DNA sequence: TGTGCCGCCGGGACACAGGGGGCGCAGGGCGGGGAGCTGTTTTTT. Protein: CAAGTQGAQGGELFF.

This clone was detected a few times. The gene calls are TRBV6-1 and TRBJ2-3; D may be TRBD2 (6 bases). This CDR3 contains 15 residues. V lost 7 bases and J 1 base, leaving 15 bases between the germline ends. Germline values: CDR1 MNHNS, CDR2 SASEGT. CDR3 coding DNA: TGTGCCAGCATTCTAGAGGGACTTGGCACAGATACGCAGTATTTT. As protein: CASILEGLGTDTQYF.

The chain uses TRBV19 and TRBJ1-3; no clear D gene. The germline gives CDR1 LNHDA, CDR2 SQIVND (reference sequence). Trimming removed 6 bases at V and 0 bases at J, with 18 bases between. The CDR3 runs to 17 residues. Here the CDR3 reads CASSPGRNLVSGNTIYF. CDR3 nucleotide sequence: TGTGCCAGTAGCCCGGGTCGGAACTTAGTCTCTGGAAACACCATATATTTT.

CDR3: CASSRRGANTEAFF. CDR3 nucleotides: TGTGCCAGCAGCCGCAGGGGGGCAAACACTGAAGCTTTCTTT. The chain recombines TRBV7-8 with TRBJ1-1; TRBD1 matches 7 bases. Germline trimming cut 5 bases from V and 2 bases from J; bases unmatched to any gene: 5. The V gene's germline CDR1 is SGHVS and CDR2 FQNEAQ. The CDR3 contains 14 residues. Based on the CDR3 plus reference TRBV7-8 and TRBJ1-1, the full variable domain is GAGVSQSPRYKVAKRGQDVALRCDPISGHVSLFWYQQALGQGPEFLTYFQNEAQLDKSGLPSDRFFAERPEGSVSTLKIQRTQQEDSAVYLCASSRRGANTEAFFGQGTRLTVV.

The chain uses TRBV2 and TRBJ2-7; D not resolved. The CDR3 loop spans 11 amino acids. CDR1 SNHLY and CDR2 FYNNEI come from the germline V gene. The V and J ends lost 9 bases and 5 bases respectively, with 11 bases between them. The CDR3 nucleotides read TGTGCCAGTCTACGTATCCACGAGCAGTACTTC. Its translation: CASLRIHEQYF.